This passage covers 3 T cell receptor beta chains from one sample sequenced in a study of long-term antiretroviral therapy in people with HIV. Assay version v3.0 of immunoSEQ was used, and it was run at survey level. Repertoires were generated with immunoSEQ multiplex PCR, while TCRdb's copy carries only in-frame clones and drops some. The sample records about 28,000 clones, approximately 88% being singletons. Sequencing used unsorted PBMCs, obtained almost 2.9 years after starting antiretroviral therapy. These receptors all come from a man under 40 with HIV.

This chain connects TRBV19 to TRBJ2-2, with TRBD2 matching over 8 bases. The CDR3 is 15 amino acids. Germline CDR1 LNHDA, CDR2 SQIVND (reference sequence). J lost 6 bases, V lost 6 bases, and 9 bases had no gene match. The CDR3 loop reads CASSRGTRLSGELFF. CDR3 coding DNA: TGTGCCAGTAGCCGCGGGACTAGGCTATCCGGGGAGCTGTTTTTT.

V is TRBV10-3 and J is TRBJ2-7; the D is unclear. Deletions cut 0 bases from V and 5 bases from J, with 8 bases between. The CDR3 length is 13 residues. Germline V gene sequence: CDR1 ENHRY, CDR2 SYGVKD. The CDR3 loop reads CAISESDWDEQYF. As DNA, the CDR3 is TGTGCCATCAGTGAGTCGGATTGGGACGAGCAGTACTTC.

This rearrangement joins TRBV4-1 to TRBJ2-3, with D perhaps matching TRBD1 or TRBD2 (5 bases each). Germline CDR1 and CDR2: MGHRA and YSYEKL. This CDR3 comprises 14 residues. The germline V and J ends were trimmed by 0 bases and 6 bases, with 10 bases remaining between them. This CDR3 reads CASSQEWDRDTQYF. Written as DNA, the CDR3 is TGCGCCAGCAGCCAAGAATGGGACCGGGATACGCAGTATTTT.